The sequence of this TCR beta chain was determined in a study of technical replicates of blood from a handful of donors. Assay used: immunoSEQ multiplex PCR; TCRdb lists only in-frame clones, some missing. The sample lists tens of thousands of clones, 85% to 95% occurring once. Trimming left V 0 bases short and J 2 bases short, with 4 bases between. The germline V gene has CDR1 LGHNA and CDR2 YNFKEQ. This CDR3 is 13 amino acids long. The clonotype was recovered from a human donor in good health. Material: T cells isolated from PBMCs. The rearrangement uses TRBV4-2 and TRBJ2-5; D unresolved. The CDR3 region is CASSQELQETQYF. Here the CDR3 DNA reads TGTGCCAGCAGCCAAGAGCTACAAGAGACCCAGTACTTC.